This T cell receptor beta chain was profiled in a study of blood T cell repertoires in COVID-19. Study background: COVID-19 samples from acute and convalescent phases originated in the United States, Italy and Spain. Sources were T cells, B-cell-depleted T cells, or PBMCs; the material itself was cDNA or gDNA.

There are 13 residues in the CDR3. Trimming removed 6 bases from V and 0 bases from J, with 9 bases in between. The germline V gene encodes CDR1 MDHEN and CDR2 SYDVKM. As processed by the authors: It was from reference gene primer amplification that nucleated cell counts were estimated. Sequenced by immunoSEQ multiplex PCR; TCRdb stores in-frame clones only, minus some. V, J and clone size derive from that table, while D and trimming were established from the DNA sequence. The repertoire has around 260,000 clones, approximately 83% of them found once; the top ten carry roughly a tenth. This clone has just a few counts.

This receptor was identified in a woman in her forties or fifties who had recovered from COVID-19. The chain uses TRBV28 and TRBJ2-7; possibly TRBD1 for D (5 bases). What was sequenced was peripheral blood. The CDR3 here is CASRGANSYEQYF. For the CDR3, the DNA is TGTGCCAGCAGAGGGGCCAACTCCTACGAGCAGTACTTC.